This T cell receptor (beta chain) was profiled in a study of blood T cell repertoires in COVID-19. Study context: The United States, Italy and Spain were the sources of the acute and convalescent COVID-19 samples. From T cells, B-cell-depleted T cells, or PBMCs came the material, which was cDNA or gDNA.

Germline V lookup: CDR1 SGDLS, CDR2 YYNGEE. After removal of 6 bases from V and 7 bases from J, the junction contained 12 bases not matched to a gene. The CDR3 totals 16 residues. Per the original methods: Counts of nucleated cells, estimated from reference gene primer amplification, were obtained. The assay was immunoSEQ multiplex PCR, and TCRdb's table has in-frame clones only and misses some. V and J calls and clone size are copied from that table; D and trimming were computed from the DNA. The sample lists over 120,000 clones, just under 90% occurring once. The TCR sequence derives from a woman in her forties or fifties with active or convalescent COVID-19. This chain links TRBV9 with TRBJ2-2; 10 nucleotides agree with TRBD2. What was sequenced was peripheral blood. CDR3 in DNA: TGTGCCAGCACCCCTACGGAGCGGGGGGGCAGCGGGGAGCTGTTTTTT. It specifies CASTPTERGGSGELFF.